This TCR beta chain emerged from a study of chemoradiotherapy in HPV16-positive cancers. Study conclusions and caveats: HPV-responsive T-cell expansion during chemoradiotherapy was linked to improved recurrence-free survival in HPV16-positive patients.

V gave up 4 bases and J gave up 10 bases, with 22 bases separating them. Germline CDR1 SGHTA, CDR2 FQGTGA. There are 15 residues in the CDR3. Generated by immunoSEQ multiplex PCR, the TCRdb table keeps only in-frame clones and is missing some. The sample has some 6,200 clones, roughly four fifths seen once. Details on this clone: Its specificity is unknown.

The chain couples TRBV7-3 to TRBJ1-1; perhaps TRBD1 as D (6 bases). The sample here was taken from a patient who underwent chemoradiotherapy. The receptor was isolated from a human donor with HPV-associated anogenital cancer. The CDR3 sequence is CASSSTPGGPGGAFF. DNA of the CDR3: TGTGCCAGCAGCTCAACCCCGGGGGGGCCAGGCGGAGCTTTCTTT.